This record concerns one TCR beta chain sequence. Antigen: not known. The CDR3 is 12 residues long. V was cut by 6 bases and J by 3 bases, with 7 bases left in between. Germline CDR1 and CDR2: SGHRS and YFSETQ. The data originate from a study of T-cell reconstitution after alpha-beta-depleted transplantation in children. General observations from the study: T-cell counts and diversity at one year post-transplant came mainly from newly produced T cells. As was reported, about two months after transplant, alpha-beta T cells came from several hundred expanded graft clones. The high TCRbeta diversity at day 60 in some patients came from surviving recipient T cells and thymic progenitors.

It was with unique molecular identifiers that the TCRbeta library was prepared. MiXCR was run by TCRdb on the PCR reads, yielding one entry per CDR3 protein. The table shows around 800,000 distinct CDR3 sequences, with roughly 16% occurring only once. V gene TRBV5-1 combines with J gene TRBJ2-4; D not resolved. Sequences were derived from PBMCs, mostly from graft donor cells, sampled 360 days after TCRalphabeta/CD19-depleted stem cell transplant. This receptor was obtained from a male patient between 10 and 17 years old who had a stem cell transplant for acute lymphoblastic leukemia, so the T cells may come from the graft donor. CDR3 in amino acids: CASKDLKNIQYF. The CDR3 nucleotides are TGCGCCAGCAAGGATCTCAAAAACATTCAGTACTTC.